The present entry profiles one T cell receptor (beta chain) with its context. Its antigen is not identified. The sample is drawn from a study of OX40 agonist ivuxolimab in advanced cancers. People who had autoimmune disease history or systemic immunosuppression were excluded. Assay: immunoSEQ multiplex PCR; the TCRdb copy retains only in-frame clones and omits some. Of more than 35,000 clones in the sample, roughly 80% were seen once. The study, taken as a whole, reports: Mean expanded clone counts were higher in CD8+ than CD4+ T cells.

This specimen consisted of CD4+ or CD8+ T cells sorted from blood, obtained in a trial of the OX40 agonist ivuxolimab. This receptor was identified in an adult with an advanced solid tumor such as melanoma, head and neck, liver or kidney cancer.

The CDR3: CASSPDTNQPQHF. The CDR3 DNA reads TGTGCCAGCAGCCCGGACACAAATCAGCCCCAGCATTTT. The gene calls are TRBV7-2 and TRBJ1-5, with D perhaps TRBD1 (5 bases). Per germline, CDR1 SGHTA and CDR2 FQGNSA. This CDR3 is built from 13 residues. Trimming removed 5 bases at V and 4 bases at J, with 9 bases between.